Listed below are T cell receptor beta chains from one sample, sequenced in a study of blood T cell repertoires in COVID-19. Method: immunoSEQ multiplex PCR; TCRdb's copy keeps in-frame clones and lacks some. The table lists about 190,000 clones, roughly 90% of them singletons. The sample comprised peripheral blood. The receptors originated from a man between 18 and 35 years old with active or convalescent COVID-19. The CDR3 runs from the conserved cysteine through the conserved F or W. A D gene is named only where the DNA matches it firmly.

V	D	J	CDR3
TRBV24-1	NA	TRBJ1-1	CATSNRADTEAFF
TRBV7-2	TRBD2	TRBJ2-1	CASSSRWAGAQNEQFF
TRBV6-5	NA	TRBJ2-6	CASNLLSSGANVLTF
TRBV6-2/TRBV6-3	NA	TRBJ1-2	CASSLRANYGYTF
TRBV5-1	TRBD1	TRBJ1-6	CASSFGQGASSPLHF
TRBV7-3	NA	TRBJ1-6	CASSLDIRNSPLHF
TRBV27	NA	TRBJ1-3	CASSSGSGNTIYF
TRBV27	NA	TRBJ1-3	CASRRKQGSGNTIYF
TRBV19	NA	TRBJ1-5	CASSSGGITGGQPQHF
TRBV3-1/TRBV3-2	TRBD2	TRBJ2-5	CASSHGLAGAETQYF
TRBV6-1	NA	TRBJ2-5	CASSDGAGWVETQYF
TRBV9	NA	TRBJ2-1	CASSVSGYNEQFF
TRBV7-6	TRBD1	TRBJ2-1	CASSLRGGTGRQNEQFF
TRBV5-1	NA	TRBJ2-1	CASSLEAHSPYNEQFF
TRBV5-5	NA	TRBJ1-1	CASSFSGDTEAFF
TRBV6-5	TRBD1	TRBJ1-5	CASSSTGRDQPQHF
TRBV6-5	NA	TRBJ1-5	CASSPGGGLQPQHF
TRBV19	TRBD2	TRBJ2-4	CASSILAEAKNIQYF
TRBV13	TRBD2	TRBJ2-1	CASGPSRGEQFF
TRBV7-8	TRBD1	TRBJ1-5	CASSSDRAQPQHF
TRBV4-1	TRBD2	TRBJ2-1	CASSQETRGYNEQFF
TRBV4-2	NA	TRBJ1-4	CASSRGPSPNEKLFF
TRBV2	NA	TRBJ1-3	CASSVISGNTIYF
TRBV5-6	NA	TRBJ2-7	CASSSSRAGQQYF
TRBV6-2/TRBV6-3	NA	TRBJ2-2	CASSYGARNTGELFF
TRBV29-1	NA	TRBJ2-7	CSVGGGSYEQYF
TRBV19	TRBD2	TRBJ2-1	CASTTSGEYNEQFF
TRBV2	TRBD1	TRBJ2-7	CASIQGESSYEQYF
TRBV2	TRBD1	TRBJ1-5	CASSGRGQGQHF
TRBV30	NA	TRBJ1-2	CAWSKDTVDGYTF
TRBV19	NA	TRBJ1-5	CASTPRVGDSSSNQPQHF
TRBV5-6	NA	TRBJ2-1	CASSLAGGLRDEQFF
TRBV30	TRBD1	TRBJ2-2	CAWDPGGTGELFF
TRBV13	TRBD1	TRBJ2-7	CASSRADRFRDEQYF
TRBV6-1	NA	TRBJ2-7	CASSEVVGSSYEQYF
TRBV25-1	NA	TRBJ1-3	CASRPTRDSGNTIYF
TRBV5-6	NA	TRBJ2-3	CASSLGRAWGADTQYF
TRBV6-2/TRBV6-3	NA	TRBJ2-7	CASSYVAAQYEQYF
TRBV7-9	NA	TRBJ1-1	CASSLVGVNAVGTEAFF
TRBV4-3	TRBD2	TRBJ2-5	CASSQSVSAGAEETQYF
TRBV15	TRBD1	TRBJ2-3	CATSRDRDRVVPDTQYF
TRBV2	TRBD1	TRBJ1-1	CASTRGQGAPGTEAFF
TRBV5-1	NA	TRBJ1-1	CASSRDSTEAFF
TRBV4-1	NA	TRBJ1-1	CASSQDGRRNTEAFF
TRBV10-3	TRBD2	TRBJ2-3	CAISDSSGATDTQYF
TRBV6-5	TRBD2	TRBJ2-1	CASLGDYSYNEQFF